The 22 T cell receptor beta chains below come from one sample, sequenced in a study of T-cell memory formation after mild COVID-19. Each CDR3 protein is one row after TCRdb ran MiXCR on the 5' RACE reads. The repertoire includes roughly 550,000 distinct CDR3 sequences, 20% of them detected once, and approximately 13% sits in the top ten. Sample: PBMCs or a T cell subset sorted from them (not recorded which). Receptors originate from an adult woman who had mild COVID-19 (a few samples of this study predate the infection). Cell type and time point are not known.

This clonotype was counted a few times. J is TRBJ2-3 and V is TRBV27; TRBD2 matches 15 bases. Per the germline V gene, CDR1 is MNHEY and CDR2 is SMNVEV (reference sequence). CDR3 size: 19 residues. The junction had 10 bases not matched to a gene; V was cut back by 4 bases and J by 2 bases. The CDR3 region has the DNA TGTGCCAGCAGTTCCCTCGGACTAGCGGGAGGGCCCCTCACAGATACGCAGTATTTT. Translating gives CASSSLGLAGGPLTDTQYF.

This clonotype has more than one count but fewer than ten. The chain recombines TRBV20-1 with TRBJ2-5; TRBD2 matches 8 bases. V shed 0 bases and J 2 bases; nucleotides not matched to a gene: 11. The CDR3 has 17 amino acids. Germline V gene lookup returns CDR1 DFQATT and CDR2 SNEGSKA (reference sequence). CDR3 amino acids: CSARDPTVLADQETQYF. CDR3 coding DNA: TGCAGTGCTAGAGATCCAACTGTACTAGCGGATCAAGAGACCCAGTACTTC.

As for this clonotype: Possible read error: a much larger clone is one base away. The chain joins TRBV6-6 to TRBJ1-1; 9 positions match TRBD1. Trimming cost V 8 bases and J 0 bases; bases outside gene matches: 1. The CDR3 totals 13 residues. Germline-derived CDR1 and CDR2 are MNHNY and SVGAGI (reference sequence). The CDR3 sequence is CASGTGMNTEAFF. Here the CDR3 DNA reads TGTGCCAGCGGGACAGGGATGAACACTGAAGCTTTCTTT.

The V gene is TRBV11-2, the J gene TRBJ2-1, with a tentative D call TRBD1 (6 bases). The CDR3 runs 15 residues. Germline V gives CDR1 SGHAT, CDR2 FQNNGV. V dropped 2 bases and J dropped 4 bases, with 12 bases sitting between them. DNA of the CDR3: TGTGCCAGCAGCTTAACGACAGGACCGTACAATGAGCAGTTCTTC. Amino acid sequence: CASSLTTGPYNEQFF.

Points on this clonotype: Mismatch with germline at one junction end may stem from a read error. This sequence joins TRBV11-2 and TRBJ2-7; D gene ambiguous. This CDR3 spans 12 amino acids. Germline V gives CDR1 SGHAT, CDR2 FQNNGV. CDR3 sequence (DNA): TGTGCCAGCAGCTTAGCTTCTGCTCCTGGGGACTTC. This translates into CASSLASAPGDF.

This clonotype was counted between two and nine times. The chain is built from TRBV11-2 and TRBJ2-3; no reliable D call. This CDR3 has 13 amino acids. V was clipped by 1 base and J by 10 bases, with 12 bases between them. The V gene's germline CDR1 is SGHAT and CDR2 FQNNGV. CDR3 residues: CASSLAVSPAQYF. For the CDR3, the DNA is TGTGCCAGCAGCTTAGCTGTGTCCCCTGCGCAGTATTTT.

The V call is TRBV6-5, the J call TRBJ2-7, with D hard to call. Germline-derived CDR1 and CDR2 are MNHEY and SVGAGI. The CDR3 is made up of 15 amino acids. V was cut by 0 bases and J by 3 bases, with 12 bases left in between. This CDR3 is CASSYSDPRLYEQYF. In DNA form, the CDR3 reads TGTGCCAGCAGTTACTCCGACCCTAGACTCTACGAGCAGTACTTC.

This clonotype has ten or more counts. CDR3 in amino acids: CASTKGQDYEQYF. The DNA of the CDR3 is TGTGCCAGCACTAAAGGACAGGACTACGAGCAGTACTTC. The V gene is TRBV12-3 or TRBV12-4, the J gene TRBJ2-7; 7 bases map to TRBD1. This CDR3 contains 13 residues. J was trimmed by 3 bases and V by 7 bases; bases with no gene match: 6.

This chain joins TRBV7-8 and TRBJ2-6; D remains ambiguous. Trimming shortened V by 3 bases and J by 4 bases, and 10 bases separated the two germline ends. In germline, CDR1 is SGHVS, CDR2 FQNEAQ. The CDR3 extends over 15 amino acids. The CDR3 DNA follows: TGTGCCAGCAGCTTCTCCCGGGCCGGGGCCAACGTCCTGACTTTC. Translated: CASSFSRAGANVLTF.

This clonotype was detected many times. The rearrangement links TRBV5-5 to TRBJ2-3; 8 positions agree with TRBD1. From germline, CDR1 is SGHKS and CDR2 YYEKEE (reference sequence). V shed 4 bases, J shed 1 base, and the junction held 5 bases outside the gene matches. The CDR3 totals 15 residues. In DNA, the CDR3 is TGTGCCAGCAGCCGGCAGGGGGCCGGCACAGATACGCAGTATTTT. This gives the protein CASSRQGAGTDTQYF.

This clonotype was seen ten or more times. This chain links TRBV12-3 or TRBV12-4 with TRBJ2-6, with a possible D match to TRBD1 (5 bases). There are 15 residues in the CDR3. V was cut by 5 bases and J by 9 bases, with 17 bases left in between. The CDR3 nucleotides read TGTGCCAGCAGTGACTCTACAGGTGCGGTCAACGTCCTGACTTTC. Residues: CASSDSTGAVNVLTF.

This clonotype appeared a few times. This sequence joins TRBV18 and TRBJ1-2; D ambiguous. CDR3 length: 14 amino acids. The germline V gene has CDR1 KGHSH and CDR2 LQKENI. Trimming left V 3 bases short and J 2 bases short, with 10 bases between. The CDR3 nucleotides are TGTGCCAGCTCACCTTTGACACAGAACTATGGCTACACCTTC. It specifies CASSPLTQNYGYTF.

This clonotype has just a few counts. The chain is built from TRBV5-1 and TRBJ2-3; 14 nucleotides align to TRBD2. The CDR3 length is 16 residues. CDR1 SGHRS and CDR2 YFSETQ come from the germline V gene. V lost 3 bases and J lost 6; bases outside the gene matches: 6. CDR3 sequence: CASSSGLAGGGDTQYF. The CDR3 bases are TGCGCCAGCAGCTCCGGACTAGCGGGGGGAGGGGATACGCAGTATTTT.

J is TRBJ2-5 and V is TRBV29-1, with D possibly matching TRBD1 (5 bases). V dropped 4 bases and J dropped 1 base, with 19 bases sitting between them. The length of the CDR3 is 16 residues. From germline, CDR1 is SQVTM and CDR2 ANQGSEA. CDR3 nucleotide sequence: TGCAGCGTTGGGAGTAGGGGTCGACCCCTCCAAGAGACCCAGTACTTC. Translated: CSVGSRGRPLQETQYF.

This clonotype was counted only a few times. The chain couples TRBV12-3 or TRBV12-4 to TRBJ1-5; a possible D gene is TRBD1 (5 bases). This CDR3 has 15 amino acids. V lost 2 bases and J 2 bases, leaving 10 bases between the germline ends. CDR3 in amino acids: CASSLSRGGNQPQHF. CDR3 coding DNA: TGTGCCAGCAGTTTAAGTAGGGGAGGCAATCAGCCCCAGCATTTT.

This clonotype was seen a few times. This sequence joins TRBV7-9 and TRBJ2-3, with 10 nucleotides matching TRBD2. CDR3 size: 14 residues. Germline assignment: CDR1 SEHNR and CDR2 FQNEAQ (reference sequence). The J segment lost 4 bases and the V segment lost 6 bases, leaving 4 bases of the junction unmatched. The DNA for the CDR3 is TGTGCCAGCAGAGGGCTAGCGGGGGCAGATACGCAGTATTTT. This codes for CASRGLAGADTQYF.

Many counts were recorded for this clonotype. The rearrangement joins TRBV20-1 to TRBJ2-2, with 10 bases fitting TRBD2. V lost 0 bases and J lost 7; bases outside the gene matches: 8. Looked up from germline, CDR1 is DFQATT and CDR2 is SNEGSKA (reference sequence). There are 16 residues in the CDR3. In DNA form, the CDR3 reads TGCAGTGCTAGAGATCAGAGAGCGGGAGGGTACGGGGAGCTGTTTTTT. Amino acids: CSARDQRAGGYGELFF.

Ten or more counts support this clonotype. The chain has TRBV20-1 and TRBJ2-3; D is uncertain. CDR1 and CDR2 (germline): DFQATT, SNEGSKA (reference sequence). Trimming took 2 bases from V and 10 from J, leaving 10 bases between them. The length of the CDR3 is 11 residues. The CDR3 sequence: CSARSSRSQYF. In nucleotides, the CDR3 is TGCAGTGCTAGATCGTCCAGATCGCAGTATTTT.

The sample holds a few counts of this clonotype. V usage is TRBV20-1 and J usage is TRBJ2-7, with a weak D call TRBD2 (6 bases). CDR1 is DFQATT and CDR2 is SNEGSKA in the germline V gene (reference sequence). The CDR3 sequence is 13 residues long. Trimming took 6 bases from V and 3 from J, leaving 15 bases between them. The CDR3 sequence is CSAAGRSLYEQYF. For the CDR3, the DNA is TGCAGTGCCGCGGGACGGAGCCTCTACGAGCAGTACTTC.

This clonotype has just a few counts. This rearrangement joins TRBV6-2 or TRBV6-3 to TRBJ2-7; TRBD2 matches at 12 bases. From germline, CDR1 is MNHEY and CDR2 SVGEGT. The ends lost 2 bases at V and 4 bases at J; junction bases unmatched: 3. This CDR3 is 15 amino acids long. The CDR3 spells CASSYAGTSGYEQYF. CDR3 bases: TGTGCCAGCAGTTACGCCGGGACTAGCGGGTACGAGCAGTACTTC.

The chain links TRBV7-6 to TRBJ2-2, with TRBD1 as a possible D gene (5 bases). Between the trimmed V and J ends, which lost 4 bases and 0 bases, there was a span of 12 bases. Germline values: CDR1 SGHVS, CDR2 FNYEAQ. The CDR3 extends over 16 amino acids. Written as DNA, the CDR3 is TGTGCCAGCAGCTCTGCAGGGTTCTCGAACACCGGGGAGCTGTTTTTT. Protein product: CASSSAGFSNTGELFF.

This clonotype was detected only a few times. This chain links TRBV19 with TRBJ2-5; 11 nucleotides line up with TRBD2. Unmatched junction bases numbered 4, after V lost 1 base and J lost 3 bases. In germline, CDR1 is LNHDA, CDR2 SQIVND (reference sequence). The CDR3 contains 16 residues. This CDR3 reads CASSIVSGLAEETQYF. The DNA for the CDR3 is TGTGCCAGTAGTATAGTCTCGGGACTAGCGGAAGAGACCCAGTACTTC.